These 14 T cell receptor beta chains came from one sample sequenced in a study of beta chain features in type 1 diabetes. Every isolated RNA sample was fully reverse transcribed, so sequencing captured expressed TCRB transcripts. Libraries were prepared by immunoSEQ multiplex PCR; TCRdb keeps only in-frame clonotypes and omits some of them. This sample has about 180,000 clones, with approximately 13% found just once. Sequencing was done on a sample of central memory CD4+ T cells from blood. These receptors were obtained from a woman aged 18-29 years in good health.

This clone was found a few times. The chain is built from TRBV28 and TRBJ2-7; TRBD2 matches 9 bases. This CDR3 has 15 residues. The J segment lost 3 bases and the V segment lost 5 bases, leaving 8 bases of the junction unmatched. The V gene's germline CDR1 is MDHEN and CDR2 SYDVKM. DNA for the CDR3: TGTGCCAGCAGTCCCTTAGCGGGAGCGGTCTACGAGCAGTACTTC. Encoded protein: CASSPLAGAVYEQYF.

This clone was recorded a few times. The V call is TRBV7-2, the J call TRBJ2-5; D is ambiguous. Trimming took off 3 bases at V and 7 bases at J, with 6 bases between the two ends. This CDR3 has 11 residues. In germline, CDR1 is SGHTA, CDR2 FQGNSA. CDR3 nucleotide sequence: TGTGCCAGCAGCTTCCGAGGGACCCAGTACTTC. Translated, it gives CASSFRGTQYF.

The V call is TRBV6-1, the J call TRBJ1-3; 9 bases agree with TRBD1. V shed 4 bases and J 4 bases; nucleotides not matched to a gene: 14. This CDR3 has 18 amino acids. The germline gives CDR1 MNHNS, CDR2 SASEGT. In DNA form, the CDR3 reads TGTGCCAGCAGTGCCGGGACAGGGCGGCCCCATGGAGGAAACACCATATATTTT. Translating gives CASSAGTGRPHGGNTIYF.

This clone came up a few times. Other DNA sequences in the same sample also yield this CDR3. V gene TRBV18 combines with J gene TRBJ2-2; TRBD2 is a possible D gene (5 bases). CDR1 is KGHSH and CDR2 is LQKENI in the germline V gene. Trimming cost V 3 bases and J 2 bases, with 7 bases left between them. This CDR3 comprises 14 residues. This CDR3 reads CASSPGLNTGELFF. CDR3 nucleotide sequence: TGTGCCAGCTCACCCGGACTCAACACCGGGGAGCTGTTTTTT.

The chain employs TRBV5-4 and TRBJ2-1; D uncertain. Germline CDR1 and CDR2: SGHNT and YYREEE (reference sequence). The CDR3 is made up of 14 amino acids. V was pared by 0 bases and J by 5 bases, with 9 bases between. CDR3 DNA: TGTGCCAGCAGCTTGGACTTCTTCGACAATGAGCAGTTCTTC. The encoded protein is CASSLDFFDNEQFF.

This clone occurred a few times. The chain links TRBV29-1 to TRBJ2-2; the match to TRBD2 covers 9 bases. The CDR3 contains 15 residues. Unmatched junction bases numbered 11, after V lost 5 bases and J lost 7 bases. CDR1 is SQVTM, CDR2 ANQGSEA, per germline. Here the CDR3 reads CSVRRSGRRIGELFF. CDR3 coding DNA: TGCAGCGTTAGACGCAGCGGGAGGCGGATCGGGGAGCTGTTTTTT.

The chain links TRBV7-8 to TRBJ2-5, with 14 bases fitting TRBD2. V was clipped by 5 bases and J by 5 bases; unmatched bases: 4. Germline CDR1 SGHVS, CDR2 FQNEAQ. CDR3 length: 15 amino acids. The CDR3 region is CASSRLAGGPETQYF. The CDR3, as DNA: TGTGCCAGCAGCAGACTAGCGGGAGGGCCGGAGACCCAGTACTTC.

This clone was counted between two and nine times. This sequence joins TRBV28 and TRBJ2-7; 9 bases are shared with TRBD2. The CDR3 is 14 amino acids. The V segment lost 6 bases and the J segment 5 bases; nucleotides outside the gene matches: 8. In germline, CDR1 is MDHEN, CDR2 SYDVKM. The CDR3 nucleotides read TGTGCCAGCAGATTAGCGGGAGCGGGCCACGAGCAGTACTTC. It specifies CASRLAGAGHEQYF.

The chain employs TRBV2 and TRBJ2-3, with D perhaps matching TRBD1 (5 bases). Germline values: CDR1 SNHLY, CDR2 FYNNEI. The length of the CDR3 is 14 residues. Trimming removed 4 bases from V and 1 base from J, with 9 bases in between. In DNA form, the CDR3 reads TGTGCCAGCAGTGGAGGCAGGGGCACAGATACGCAGTATTTT. Protein sequence: CASSGGRGTDTQYF.

This sequence joins TRBV5-4 and TRBJ1-2, with 7 bases that match TRBD1. The ends lost 5 bases at V and 4 bases at J; junction bases unmatched: 5. The germline V gene has CDR1 SGHNT and CDR2 YYREEE (reference sequence). The CDR3 contains 13 residues. The chain's CDR3 is CASRGDSPYGYTF. Written as DNA, the CDR3 is TGTGCCAGCAGGGGGGACAGCCCCTATGGCTACACCTTC.

The rearrangement joins TRBV7-3 to TRBJ2-7, with D perhaps TRBD2 (6 bases). Germline CDR1 is SGHTA and CDR2 is FQGTGA. This CDR3 spans 14 amino acids. The V end was cut by 5 bases, the J end by 4 bases, with 15 bases between. This CDR3 is CASSPNQGGYEQYF. In DNA form, the CDR3 reads TGTGCCAGCAGCCCAAACCAGGGAGGTTACGAGCAGTACTTC.

This clone showed up just a few times. The chain has TRBV27 and TRBJ2-7, with a weak D call TRBD1 (6 bases). Trimming removed 5 bases at V and 0 bases at J, with 17 bases between. This CDR3 comprises 16 residues. The germline CDR1 and CDR2 sequences are MNHEY and SMNVEV (reference sequence). The CDR3 reads CASSPSQTGTSYEQYF. The CDR3 coding sequence is TGTGCCAGCAGTCCCTCTCAAACAGGGACCTCCTACGAGCAGTACTTC.

This clone was counted only a few times. The chain couples TRBV27 to TRBJ2-5; 7 nucleotides match TRBD2. The CDR3 runs to 16 residues. With 5 bases clipped from V and 6 bases from J, the junction kept 15 bases outside the gene matches. Germline CDR1 MNHEY, CDR2 SMNVEV (reference sequence). The CDR3 nucleotides are TGTGCCAGCAGTGGGGTGTCGGCGGGAGCAGGGCAGACCCAGTACTTC. This encodes CASSGVSAGAGQTQYF.

The chain is built from TRBV18 and TRBJ2-1, with 8 bases fitting TRBD2. Germline V gene data show CDR1 as KGHSH and CDR2 as LQKENI. This CDR3 is built from 16 residues. The V segment lost 1 base and the J segment 8 bases; nucleotides outside the gene matches: 10. The CDR3 coding sequence is TGTGCCAGCTCACCACGACAGAGCGGGAGTGACTATGAGCAGTTCTTC. This codes for CASSPRQSGSDYEQFF.